These 3 T cell receptor beta chains were sequenced from one sample in a study of blood T cell repertoires in COVID-19. TCRdb's table, derived via immunoSEQ multiplex PCR, lists solely in-frame clones and lacks some. The sample lists around 70,000 clones; around 78% were seen once. Sequenced: peripheral blood. Source of these receptors: a human donor in a cohort sampled during active COVID-19.

This chain joins TRBV5-6 and TRBJ2-3; possible D gene TRBD2, 6 bases. The V end lost 1 base, the J end lost 1 base, and 10 bases lay between the germline ends. The germline V gene has CDR1 SGHDT and CDR2 YYEEEE. This CDR3 is 15 amino acids long. The CDR3 sequence is CASSLRTGGTDTQYF. The CDR3 DNA follows: TGTGCCAGCAGCTTGAGAACGGGAGGCACAGATACGCAGTATTTT.

The chain recombines TRBV5-1 with TRBJ1-1; no definite D call. CDR3 length: 12 amino acids. Germline V CDR1 and CDR2: SGHRS, YFSETQ. V was trimmed by 5 bases and J by 1 base, leaving 6 bases between them. The CDR3 loop is CASREGNTEAFF. CDR3 sequence (DNA): TGCGCCAGCAGGGAGGGGAACACTGAAGCTTTCTTT. Full variable domain (rest looked up from reference TRBV5-1 and TRBJ1-1): KAGVTQTPRYLIKTRGQQVTLSCSPISGHRSVSWYQQTPGQGLQFLFEYFSETQRNKGNFPGRFSGRQFSNSRSEMNVSTLELGDSALYLCASREGNTEAFFGQGTRLTVV.

The V and J genes are TRBV7-2 and TRBJ1-5; D uncertain. Germline CDR1 is SGHTA and CDR2 is FQGNSA. Trimming stripped 1 base from V and 6 bases from J, with 7 bases between. The length of the CDR3 is 13 residues. CDR3 sequence: CASSLDGGQPQHF. The CDR3 region has the DNA TGTGCCAGCAGCTTAGATGGCGGTCAGCCCCAGCATTTT.